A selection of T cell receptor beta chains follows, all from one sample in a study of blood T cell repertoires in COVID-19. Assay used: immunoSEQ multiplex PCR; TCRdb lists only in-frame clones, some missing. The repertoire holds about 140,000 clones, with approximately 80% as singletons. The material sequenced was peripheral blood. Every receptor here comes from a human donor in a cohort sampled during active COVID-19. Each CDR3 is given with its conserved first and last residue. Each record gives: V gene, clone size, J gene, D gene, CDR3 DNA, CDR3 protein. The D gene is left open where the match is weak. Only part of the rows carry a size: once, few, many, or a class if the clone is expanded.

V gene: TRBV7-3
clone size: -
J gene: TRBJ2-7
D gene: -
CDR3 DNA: TGTGCCAGCAGCGTTGGGCGGGGCAACGAGCAGTACTTC
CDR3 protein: CASSVGRGNEQYF

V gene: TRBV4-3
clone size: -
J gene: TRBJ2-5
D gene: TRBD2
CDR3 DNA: TGCGCCAGCAGCCTTATAGCGGGGGAGGGGGAGACCCAGTACTTC
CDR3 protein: CASSLIAGEGETQYF

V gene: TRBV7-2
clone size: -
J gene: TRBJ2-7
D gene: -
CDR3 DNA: TGTGCCAGCAGCTTAGCACGTTCCAGGGGCTACGAGCAGTACTTC
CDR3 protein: CASSLARSRGYEQYF

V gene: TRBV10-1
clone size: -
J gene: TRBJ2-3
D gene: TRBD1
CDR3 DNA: TGCGCCAGCAGTGAGGGGACAGGGAGCACAGATACGCAGTATTTT
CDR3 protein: CASSEGTGSTDTQYF

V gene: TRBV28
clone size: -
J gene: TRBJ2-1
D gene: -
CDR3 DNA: TGTGCCGGCAGGGGCACCCTGGCAAATGAGCAGTTCTTC
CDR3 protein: CAGRGTLANEQFF

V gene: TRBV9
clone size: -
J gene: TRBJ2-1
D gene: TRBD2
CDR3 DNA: TGTGCCAGCAGCGCAGATCGACTAGCGGGGAGGAATGAGCAGTTCTTC
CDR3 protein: CASSADRLAGRNEQFF

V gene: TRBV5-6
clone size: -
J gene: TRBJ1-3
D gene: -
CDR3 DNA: TGTGCCAGCACCTTTGGGCAGAGCACCATATATTTT
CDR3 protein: CASTFGQSTIYF

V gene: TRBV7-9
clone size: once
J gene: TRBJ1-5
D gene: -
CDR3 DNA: TGTGCCAGCAGCTCCGACGGGAGGGATCAGCCCCAGCATTTT
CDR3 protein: CASSSDGRDQPQHF

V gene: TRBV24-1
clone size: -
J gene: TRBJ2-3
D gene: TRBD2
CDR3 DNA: TGTGCCACCAGTGATTCCCGACTAGCGGGGGAAACAGATACGCAGTATTTT
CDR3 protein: CATSDSRLAGETDTQYF

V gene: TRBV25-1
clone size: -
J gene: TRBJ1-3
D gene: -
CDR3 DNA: TGTGCCAGCAGTACCTACAGGGCCTCTGGAAACACCATATATTTT
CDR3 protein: CASSTYRASGNTIYF

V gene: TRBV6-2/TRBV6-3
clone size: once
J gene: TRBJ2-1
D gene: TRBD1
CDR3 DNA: TGTGCCAGCAGCCCCCCCAGGGGGGAGCAGTTCTTC
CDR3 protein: CASSPPRGEQFF

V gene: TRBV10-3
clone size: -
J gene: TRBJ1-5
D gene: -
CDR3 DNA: TGTGCCATCAGTGGCCGGGAAGGTTCTCAGCCCCAGCATTTT
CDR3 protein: CAISGREGSQPQHF

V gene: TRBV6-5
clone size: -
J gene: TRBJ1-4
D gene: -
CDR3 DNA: TGTGCCAGCAGCGCCACTGGAGGCCTTAATGAAAAACTGTTTTTT
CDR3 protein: CASSATGGLNEKLFF

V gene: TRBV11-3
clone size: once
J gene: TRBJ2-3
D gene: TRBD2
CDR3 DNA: TGTGCCAGCAGCTTAGGGTTACTAGCGGGGGGAAGGACAGATACGCAGTATTTT
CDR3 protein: CASSLGLLAGGRTDTQYF

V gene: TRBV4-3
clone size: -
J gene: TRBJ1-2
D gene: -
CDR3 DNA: TGCGCCAGCAGCCAAGAGACAGGTATATTAGTAGATGGCTACACCTTC
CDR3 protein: CASSQETGILVDGYTF